This TCR beta chain was captured in a study of cytomegalovirus exposure and HLA in healthy donors. Overall study results and limits: It was approximately 170 TCR beta chains that were listed as cytomegalovirus-associated.

As to this clone: The antigen remains undetermined.

Amplification used 60 Vbeta primers and 13 Jbeta primers. Profiling relied on immunoSEQ multiplex PCR, and the TCRdb table lists in-frame clones only, not all of them. The table shows about 180,000 clones, with about 80% occurring only once. CDR3 length: 14 residues. Germline V CDR1 and CDR2: SNHLY, FYNNEI. Trimming left V 1 base short and J 5 bases short, with 12 bases between. This clonotype was obtained from a woman aged 25 to 39 in good health and CMV-seronegative. The source material was PBMCs. J is TRBJ2-7 and V is TRBV2, with a tentative D call TRBD1 (6 bases). For the CDR3, the DNA is TGTGCCAGCAGTGAAGGGGACACAACCGACGAGCAGTACTTC. Translating gives CASSEGDTTDEQYF.